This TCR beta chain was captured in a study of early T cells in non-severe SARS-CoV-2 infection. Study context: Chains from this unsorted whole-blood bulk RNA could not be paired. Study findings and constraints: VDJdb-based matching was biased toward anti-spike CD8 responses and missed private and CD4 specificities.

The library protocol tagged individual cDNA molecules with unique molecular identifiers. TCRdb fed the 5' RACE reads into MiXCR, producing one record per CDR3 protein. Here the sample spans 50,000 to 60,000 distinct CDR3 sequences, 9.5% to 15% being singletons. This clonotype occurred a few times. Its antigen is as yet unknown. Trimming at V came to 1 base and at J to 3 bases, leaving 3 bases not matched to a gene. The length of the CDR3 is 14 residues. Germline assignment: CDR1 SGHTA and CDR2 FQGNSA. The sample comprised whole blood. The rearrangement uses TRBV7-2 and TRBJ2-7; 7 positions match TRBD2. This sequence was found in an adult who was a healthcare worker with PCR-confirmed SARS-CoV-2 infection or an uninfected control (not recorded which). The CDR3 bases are TGTGCCAGCAGCTTAGGCGGACTAGACTACGAGCAGTACTTC. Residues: CASSLGGLDYEQYF.